Listed below are T cell receptor beta chains from one sample, sequenced in a study of long-term antiretroviral therapy in people with HIV. TCRdb's table, derived via immunoSEQ multiplex PCR, lists solely in-frame clones and lacks some. The sample holds about 29,000 clones; 75% to 90% are singletons and the top ten take 7% to 9.5%. Sequencing used unsorted PBMCs, obtained 3.2 years before starting antiretroviral therapy. Every receptor here comes from a man in his fifties or sixties with HIV. The conserved cysteine and the conserved F or W are not part of the CDR3 here.

V gene	J gene	CDR3 protein
TRBV11-2	TRBJ2-5	ASSLGGRETQY
TRBV15	TRBJ1-6	ATSRAVANNSPLH
TRBV5-1	TRBJ1-2	ASSLGGTDSYGYT
TRBV7-8	TRBJ1-2	ASSGITGAKGYT
TRBV2	TRBJ2-2	ASSERQLRVTGELF
TRBV4-1	TRBJ1-2	ASTLGGEANYGYT
TRBV7-9	TRBJ2-7	ASSLQANEQY
TRBV2	TRBJ1-6	ASSGQGARNSPLH
TRBV10-1	TRBJ2-3	ASSDRGQQDTQY
TRBV11-2	TRBJ2-1	ASSLAGVNNEQF